The 7 T cell receptor beta chains presented below share a single source sample, sequenced in a study of identical twins. MiXCR, run by TCRdb on the 5' RACE reads, gives a single entry per CDR3 protein. The table shows a few hundred thousand distinct CDR3 sequences, with under 9% occurring only once. The data were also submitted as part of a second study, on yellow fever vaccine responses in identical twins.

The sequenced material came from memory (CD45RO+) T cells sorted from blood. These receptors all come from a woman between 18 and 30 years old in good health.

This clonotype has at least ten counts. The CDR3 protein is CASSQDLTGRASSYEQYV. DNA of the CDR3: TGTGCCAGCAGCCAAGATCTCACGGGCCGGGCAAGCTCCTACGAGCAGTACGTC. V and J are TRBV3-1 and TRBJ2-7; D ambiguous. Germline V CDR1 and CDR2: LGHDT, YNNKEL (reference sequence). There are 18 residues in the CDR3. Trimming left V 0 bases short and J 0 bases short, with 18 bases between.

In its sample, this clonotype was seen a few times. The CDR3, as DNA: TGTGCCAGCAGCCCCGGGACACCTCCCTGGTCCTACAATGAGCAGTTCTTC. It yields the protein CASSPGTPPWSYNEQFF. The V and J genes are TRBV9 and TRBJ2-1; D possibly corresponds to TRBD1 (6 bases). The CDR3 extends over 17 amino acids. Looked up from germline, CDR1 is SGDLS and CDR2 is YYNGEE. Trimming cost V 4 bases and J 1 base, with 18 bases left between them.

The J gene is TRBJ2-3, the V gene TRBV6-4, with 8 bases lining up with TRBD2. Germline V gene sequence: CDR1 MRHNA, CDR2 SNTAGT. This CDR3 region has 16 residues. After removal of 3 bases from V and 4 bases from J, the junction contained 9 bases not matched to a gene. DNA for the CDR3: TGTGCCAGCAGTGAGGGGTCAAGCGGGGGACCAGATACGCAGTATTTT. This sequence encodes CASSEGSSGGPDTQYF.

This clonotype was detected many times. Written as DNA, the CDR3 is TGTGCCAGCAGTCCGGGACTAGAGCAGTACGTC. Translated, it gives CASSPGLEQYV. This rearrangement joins TRBV27 to TRBJ2-7; 7 positions match TRBD2. Per the germline V gene, CDR1 is MNHEY and CDR2 is SMNVEV (reference sequence). V trimming: 5 bases; J trimming: 7 bases; junction bases outside the gene matches: 2. The length of the CDR3 is 11 residues.

This clonotype was seen a handful of times. DNA of the CDR3: TGTGCCAGCAGTTTCCCCGGGACAGAGAACACCGGGGAGCTGTTTTTT. Its protein is CASSFPGTENTGELFF. The chain couples TRBV6-5 to TRBJ2-2, with 7 positions matching TRBD1. CDR3 length: 16 residues. V shed 4 bases and J 1 base; nucleotides not matched to a gene: 6. The V gene's germline CDR1 is MNHEY and CDR2 SVGAGI.

This clonotype was observed many times. The V and J genes are TRBV14 and TRBJ1-1; D is uncertain. V was pared by 0 bases and J by 8 bases, with 13 bases between. There are 14 residues in the CDR3. Germline-derived CDR1 and CDR2 are SGHDN and FVKESK. CDR3 region: CASSQDLPVVEAFF. In DNA, the CDR3 is TGTGCCAGCAGCCAAGATTTGCCTGTGGTGGAAGCTTTCTTT.

In this sample, this clonotype turned up a few times. CDR3 DNA sequence: TGTGCCAGCAGCTTATTTTCAGGCCGCGCGAACACCGGGGAGCTGTTTTTT. Its translation is CASSLFSGRANTGELFF. V usage is TRBV11-2 and J usage is TRBJ2-2; unclear D gene. This CDR3 region has 17 residues. V was clipped by 2 bases and J by 0 bases, with 13 bases between them. CDR1 SGHAT and CDR2 FQNNGV come from the germline V gene. The full variable domain, with the rest looked up from reference TRBV11-2 and TRBJ2-2, is EAGVAQSPRYKIIEKRQSVAFWCNPISGHATLYWYQQILGQGPKLLIQFQNNGVVDDSQLPKDRFSAERLKGVDSTLKIQPAKLEDSAVYLCASSLFSGRANTGELFFGEGSRLTVL.